This T cell receptor beta chain was documented in a study of blood T cell repertoires in COVID-19. Study details: COVID-19 samples, acute and convalescent, were from the United States, Italy and Spain. The analysed material was cDNA or gDNA that came from T cells, B-cell-depleted T cells, or PBMCs.

In the original workflow: Reference gene primer amplification yielded estimated nucleated cell counts. Clones were read by immunoSEQ multiplex PCR, and TCRdb kept only the in-frame ones, dropping some. Clone size and V and J calls were adopted from that table, with D and trimming inferred from the DNA. The sample lists more than 200,000 clones, 85% to 90% seen once, with over 4.5% in the top ten. Germline CDR1 and CDR2: MDHEN and SYDVKM. V was trimmed by 3 bases and J by 0 bases, leaving 9 bases between them. The length of the CDR3 is 15 residues. This TCR came from a man older than 75 with acute or convalescent COVID-19. The specimen sequenced was peripheral blood. The chain is built from TRBV28 and TRBJ1-5; D gene uncertain. CDR3 in DNA: TGTGCCAGCAGTTTCGCGGAAAATAGCAATCAGCCCCAGCATTTT. Translated, it gives CASSFAENSNQPQHF.